This T cell receptor beta chain was observed in a study of regulatory T cells in long-lasting Graves disease (dated by TCRdb to about 2021). About the study as a whole: Antithyroid drugs had been taken for less than 3 months by newly diagnosed Graves' disease patients. Persistent Graves' disease patients were compared with newly diagnosed Graves' disease patients by peripheral blood TCR sequencing and RNA sequencing. A total of roughly 35 samples underwent TCR sequencing: about 13 from persistent and about 20 from newly diagnosed Graves' disease patients. The study was registered as a clinical trial and conducted in China.

This clonotype occurred many times. It lacks a known antigen. Per-base quality was not reported, and no clone a single base away is much larger than it. The paper's findings and limits, for the study overall: Compared with newly diagnosed patients, persistent Graves' disease patients had lower TCR Shannon entropy and fewer highly expanded clones, which suggests clonal expansion. Only the TCR beta chain was sequenced and analyzed. TRBV28, TRBJ1-2 and TRBJ2-5 were preferentially used in persistent disease, while TRBV20-1 and TRBJ2-1 were favored in newly diagnosed disease. The study examined only peripheral blood because the primary lesion, thyroid tissue, could not be accessed. As a limitation, the authors acknowledged that the small sample size may reduce accuracy. More public clonotypes were shared among persistent patients (over 2,500) than among newly diagnosed patients (966).

The time point label, as the study defines it: newly diagnosed GD, antithyroid drugs for less than 3 months. For both TCR sequencing and RNA sequencing, RNA was extracted from PBMCs using TRIzol. Graves' disease was diagnosed according to American Thyroid Association guidelines. Patients for the study were recruited at an endocrinology department in Xi'an, China. Each patient gave around 9.2 milliliters of peripheral blood, collected in an EDTA anticoagulant tube. PBMCs were isolated by Ficoll Paque Plus density gradient separation without further T cell sorting. RNA quality was checked with an Agilent 2100 Bioanalyzer and agarose gel, and concentration with a NanoDrop 2000. CDR3 length: 14 amino acids, cysteine to phenylalanine. Only the CDR3 portion is preserved as DNA: 42 bases, with reading frame beginning at the first base. The CDR1 and CDR2 encoded by the germline V gene (reference sequence) are SGHNT and YYREEE. V is cut back by 2 bases and J by 6 bases, with 6 bases in the junction unmatched.

Library creation used multiplex PCR. The sequencing machine was an Illumina HiSeq 4000. iRepertoire HTBI primers and Arm-PCR amplification of CDR3 regions were used to construct TCR beta libraries. Before sequencing, the PCR products underwent gel purification. On the study's bioinformatics: A total of 62 TRBV and 14 TRBJ segments were identified across samples and were used for gene usage analysis of CDR3 amino acid clonotypes. Filtered high-quality paired reads were merged into contigs using COPE and FqMerger. BLAST was used to align contigs to IMGT TRBV, TRBD and TRBJ reference genes, with CDR3 defined following IMGT. Highly expanded clones were defined as clonotypes with a frequency above 0.1%. Shannon entropy was used to measure repertoire diversity, and the Gini coefficient was used to measure V-J evenness. A clonotype was considered public if more than one individual shared it. TCRdb reran the public reads through fastp at Q25 and MiXCR, keeping productive beta chains. Every entry covers one CDR3 protein and lists the most common genes and DNA from its rows. TCRdb's processing, not the study's, gives the V and J calls here. The sample profile shows a few hundred thousand distinct CDR3 sequences; roughly 14% of them were found once. The ten biggest clones cover roughly a tenth of the sample.

Separately, the same data were catalogued under a study of T cells in Graves' hyperthyroidism and ophthalmopathy. As that second study puts it: Stable Graves' hyperthyroidism was defined as the absence of progression to ophthalmopathy over 18 months of follow-up. Hyperthyroidism patients were newly diagnosed, had a disease duration of under 2 months, and were aged 18 to 65 years. Patients with uncontrolled infections, other autoimmune diseases, pregnancy or lactation were excluded. Diagnoses relied on clinical symptoms, serum thyroxine and TRAb, thyroid ultrasound and orbital computed tomography. For the first round of RT-PCR on the TCR CDR3, the HTBI primer set was used together with the Qiagen OneStep RT-PCR kit. Most expanded thyroid clonotypes (frequency above 0.001) were also detected in blood, suggesting blood repertoires may reflect thyroid immune responses. In cross-validation, a model built on a 13 V-J signature told ophthalmopathy apart from stable hyperthyroidism with just under 90% sensitivity and around 83% specificity, and in testing the same model reached 80%/75%. In validation, the model predicted progression to ophthalmopathy a median of roughly 6.2 months before onset, with roughly 71% sensitivity and roughly 77% specificity. A discovery cohort of around 100 patients, roughly 40 with Graves' ophthalmopathy and approximately 55 with stable Graves' hyperthyroidism, was used to find distinguishing TCR V-J signatures. Prospective prediction of ophthalmopathy was tested in an independent validation cohort consisting of fewer than 20 hyperthyroidism patients and approximately 16 patients who later progressed to ophthalmopathy. For training and testing, the 110 or so patients in the discovery cohort were randomly divided in a 7:3 ratio. The study also compared thyroid tissue and blood T-cell repertoires from a handful of Graves' hyperthyroidism patients. After blood sampling, hyperthyroidism patients were treated with methimazole at a starting dose of 30 mg daily, and ophthalmopathy patients were treated with high-dose intravenous methylprednisolone. The libraries were constructed in a second round of multiplex PCR and then size-selected and purified. Sequencing of the libraries was done on an Illumina HiSeq2000 using paired-end 100 bp reads. SOAPnuke was used to process the raw data, removing reads that contained adapters or uncalled bases, had a mean Phred below 15, or lacked an exact match to the constant primer or identifier. COPE v1.2.5 was used to merge high-quality paired reads, and clonotypes were defined as unique nucleotide sequences. Clonotypes were aligned to IMGT TRBV, TRBD and TRBJ reference segments using MiTCR v1.1. The analysis was restricted to V-J combinations with a frequency above 0.0001, which together covered about 99% of the repertoires. A TCS score was defined as the ratio between F50 (clonal expansion) and ExV (chaos), using BLOSUM62-based TCRdist between CDR3 peptides within each V-J. Welch's t-statistics and random forest reduced 500 to 550 V-J features to roughly 13, which were used in a naive Bayes classifier (R e1071). Sample size was not statistically predetermined, and blinding of investigators to group allocation was not performed. TCR Vbeta CDR3 sequencing of around 130 peripheral blood samples (over 40 ophthalmopathy, roughly 72 hyperthyroidism and approximately 17 progressor patients) is reported in the paper.

This clonotype was sampled from a man aged 30-40 years with Graves disease. Donor details come from another sample of the same person, matched by shared clones. This chain joins TRBV5-4 to TRBJ2-7; 9 central nucleotides agree with TRBD1. Here the sequenced sample was peripheral blood mononuclear cells (PBMCs), taken at new diagnosis, from a patient treated with antithyroid drugs. The nucleotide sequence is given as TGTGCCAGCAGCTTAACAGGGGGCAGATTCGAGCAGTACTTC. This encodes CASSLTGGRFEQYF.